These 10 T cell receptor beta chains share one sample of origin, sequenced in a study of CD8+CD57+ T cells in acquired aplastic anemia. Selection for sequencing was limited to patients who had shown CD8+CD57+ cell expansion by flow cytometry. Genomic DNA was employed as the template in profiling TCR beta VDJ and CDR3. TCRdb ran MiXCR on the reads and lists one entry per CDR3 protein. This sample has about 54,000 distinct CDR3 sequences, with approximately 52% found just once. The specimen sequenced was sorted CD4+, CD8+, or CD8+CD57+ T cells (not recorded which) from PBMCs. The receptors were sampled from a human donor with aplastic anemia.

The rearrangement uses TRBV15 and TRBJ1-1; 7 bases line up with TRBD1. Losses at the gene ends were 5 bases for V and 7 bases for J; bases not matched to a gene: 1. Germline V gene sequence: CDR1 LNHNV, CDR2 YYDKDF (reference sequence). This CDR3 is built from 11 residues. CDR3 coding DNA: TGTGCCACCAGCCGGACAGGTGAAGCTTTCTTT. Its protein product is CATSRTGEAFF.

V is TRBV6-1 and J is TRBJ2-6; D unclear. The CDR3 length is 15 residues. V gave up 3 bases and J gave up 0 bases, with 6 bases separating them. The germline V gene encodes CDR1 MNHNS and CDR2 SASEGT. CDR3 in DNA: TGTGCCAGCAGTGAGGCGGCCTCTGGGGCCAACGTCCTGACTTTC. Its protein is CASSEAASGANVLTF.

V usage is TRBV5-1 and J usage is TRBJ1-2; D gene unclear. The CDR3 totals 15 residues. V lost 2 bases and J lost 5, with 16 bases in between. Germline V gene lookup returns CDR1 SGHRS and CDR2 YFSETQ. CDR3 DNA sequence: TGCGCCAGCAGCTTTAACGGGCAGACGAATTATGGCTACACCTTC. It codes for CASSFNGQTNYGYTF. Together with reference TRBV5-1 and TRBJ1-2, the CDR3 gives the full variable domain: KAGVTQTPRYLIKTRGQQVTLSCSPISGHRSVSWYQQTPGQGLQFLFEYFSETQRNKGNFPGRFSGRQFSNSRSEMNVSTLELGDSALYLCASSFNGQTNYGYTFGSGTRLTVV.

On this clonotype itself: Relative to the germline gene, one junction end is altered; a read error may explain this. The CDR3 DNA sequence: TGTGCCACCGGCAGAGTATCCGGTAACAATGAGCAGTTCTTC. This gives the protein CATGRVSGNNEQFF. This chain links TRBV15 with TRBJ2-1; D not resolved. Germline V lookup: CDR1 LNHNV, CDR2 YYDKDF (reference sequence). The CDR3 length is 14 residues.

This clonotype was counted ten times or more. The chain carries TRBV5-4 and TRBJ1-6; no definite D call. CDR1 is SGHNT and CDR2 is YYREEE in the germline V gene (reference sequence). Trimming took 0 bases from V and 9 from J, leaving 19 bases between them. The length of the CDR3 is 17 residues. The CDR3 bases are TGTGCCAGCAGCTTGGCCCTTCCGTCAGGTACAAGTTCACCCCTCCACTTT. The encoded protein is CASSLALPSGTSSPLHF.

V gene TRBV7-6 combines with J gene TRBJ1-5; D unresolved. The ends were cut back, 6 bases at V and 1 base at J, with 10 bases in the middle. CDR1 and CDR2 (germline): SGHVS, FNYEAQ. CDR3 length equals 14 residues. The CDR3 region is CASSFTASNQPQHF. The CDR3 DNA sequence: TGTGCCAGCAGTTTCACAGCGAGCAATCAGCCCCAGCATTTT.

Remarks on this clonotype: A read error may explain this, as a much larger clone is one base away. This chain joins TRBV24-1 and TRBJ1-1, with D tentatively TRBD1 (5 bases). The CDR3 is made up of 13 amino acids. Looked up from germline, CDR1 is KGHDR and CDR2 is SFDVKD. CDR3 bases: TGTGTCACCAGTGCCCCCGGGGGGTCTGAAGCTTTCTTT. Amino acid sequence: CVTSAPGGSEAFF.

The chain carries TRBV25-1 and TRBJ2-2, with a possible D match to TRBD2 (5 bases). The V gene's germline CDR1 is MGHDK and CDR2 SYGVNS. The V end lost 2 bases, the J end lost 0 bases, and 7 bases lay between the germline ends. The CDR3 runs to 15 residues. CDR3 DNA: TGTGCCAGCAGTGAAACTAGAGCGAACACCGGGGAGCTGTTTTTT. Residues: CASSETRANTGELFF.

Of note for this clonotype: It is likely a read error, because the conserved phenylalanine at the end of the CDR3 is missing. This CDR3 is CASSFQERNSPLHS. The CDR3 DNA reads as TGTGCCAGTAGCTTTCAGGAACGGAATTCACCCCTCCACTCT. J is TRBJ1-6 and V is TRBV5-4; D remains ambiguous. This CDR3 contains 14 residues. Germline CDR1 is SGHNT and CDR2 is YYREEE (reference sequence).

The chain combines TRBV10-3 with TRBJ1-4; D is uncertain. Per the germline V gene, CDR1 is ENHRY and CDR2 is SYGVKD. The V and J ends lost 4 bases and 4 bases respectively, with 4 bases between them. The CDR3 is 12 residues long. CDR3 loop: CAISGSNEKLFF. The CDR3 DNA reads as TGTGCCATCAGTGGCAGTAATGAAAAACTGTTTTTT.